The next 20 T cell receptor beta chains were all read from a single sample in a study of blood T cell repertoires in COVID-19. The data were produced by immunoSEQ multiplex PCR, yet TCRdb's version contains in-frame clones alone and is incomplete. The sample has tens of thousands of clones, roughly 85% seen once. Source material: peripheral blood. The receptors were sampled from a woman aged 70 to 79 in a cohort sampled during active COVID-19.

V is TRBV6-1 and J is TRBJ2-3; 7 nucleotides align to TRBD2. The CDR3 runs to 15 residues. Germline V lookup: CDR1 MNHNS, CDR2 SASEGT. Trimming at V came to 2 bases and at J to 2 bases, leaving 4 bases not matched to a gene. CDR3 DNA sequence: TGTGCCAGCAGTGAACTGACTAGCTTCACAGATACGCAGTATTTT. Protein: CASSELTSFTDTQYF.

The chain carries TRBV18 and TRBJ2-5; tentative D call: TRBD1 (6 bases). V lost 3 bases to trimming and J lost 2 bases, with 16 bases between them. Germline CDR1 reads KGHSH; CDR2 reads LQKENI. The CDR3 spans 16 residues. CDR3 DNA sequence: TGTGCCAGCTCACCCAAGAAACAGGGCCGTCAAGAGACCCAGTACTTC. Its protein product is CASSPKKQGRQETQYF.

The chain is built from TRBV6-5 and TRBJ1-4; D remains unclear. The germline V and J ends were trimmed by 4 bases and 8 bases, with 8 bases remaining between them. The CDR3 consists of 12 residues. The germline V gene encodes CDR1 MNHEY and CDR2 SVGAGI. In DNA, the CDR3 is TGTGCCAGCAGTTCCGGAGGAGAAAAACTGTTTTTT. This sequence encodes CASSSGGEKLFF.

About this clone itself: The same CDR3 can be traced to other DNA sequences in this sample. The chain joins TRBV7-9 to TRBJ2-7; D unresolved. The CDR3 has 14 amino acids. Germline CDR1 and CDR2: SEHNR and FQNEAQ (reference sequence). The ends were cut back, 3 bases at V and 2 bases at J, with 11 bases in the middle. This CDR3 is CASSLSGATYEQYF. In nucleotides, the CDR3 is TGTGCCAGCAGCTTGTCGGGTGCCACCTACGAGCAGTACTTC. Drawing the rest from reference TRBV7-9 and TRBJ2-7, the complete variable domain is DTGVSQNPRHKITKRGQNVTFRCDPISEHNRLYWYRQTLGQGPEFLTYFQNEAQLEKSRLLSDRFSAERPKGSFSTLEIQRTEQGDSAMYLCASSLSGATYEQYFGPGTRLTVT.

This chain uses TRBV4-1 with TRBJ2-1; 10 bases line up with TRBD2. Germline V gene lookup returns CDR1 MGHRA and CDR2 YSYEKL. The V and J ends lost 8 bases and 6 bases, in that order; junction bases with no gene match: 10. CDR3 length: 15 residues. The CDR3 is CASRDLGLASNEQFF. The CDR3 bases are TGCGCCAGCCGGGACCTGGGACTAGCGTCCAATGAGCAGTTCTTC.

The chain joins TRBV25-1 to TRBJ2-7; 10 positions agree with TRBD1. In germline, CDR1 is MGHDK, CDR2 SYGVNS. This CDR3 is built from 14 residues. With 8 bases clipped from V and 4 bases from J, the junction kept 8 bases outside the gene matches. In DNA, the CDR3 is TGTGCCAGCCCCCCCGGGGACAGGGGATACGAGCAGTACTTC. Encoded protein: CASPPGDRGYEQYF.

The DNA of the CDR3 is TGTGCCAGCAGGGACCAGAGGGAGGACATTCAGTACTTC. The encoded protein is CASRDQREDIQYF. The chain is built from TRBV27 and TRBJ2-4; a possible D gene is TRBD2 (6 bases). V was pared by 6 bases and J by 8 bases, with 14 bases between. Per germline, CDR1 MNHEY and CDR2 SMNVEV (reference sequence). The CDR3 sequence is 13 residues long.

The V gene is TRBV4-1, the J gene TRBJ1-2; 7 bases align to TRBD1. CDR3 length equals 15 residues. CDR1 is MGHRA and CDR2 is YSYEKL in the germline V gene. Trimming cost V 0 bases and J 7 bases; bases outside gene matches: 8. Written as DNA, the CDR3 is TGCGCCAGCAGCCAAGAAAATAGGGGGCTCGGTGGCTACACCTTC. Translated, it gives CASSQENRGLGGYTF.

This sequence joins TRBV7-9 and TRBJ2-1; TRBD1 aligns across 9 bases. Germline V gene data show CDR1 as SEHNR and CDR2 as FQNEAQ (reference sequence). The CDR3 contains 15 residues. The junction had 11 bases not matched to a gene; V was cut back by 5 bases and J by 9 bases. CDR3: CASSTWDRDGGEQFF. CDR3 DNA sequence: TGTGCCAGCAGCACTTGGGACAGGGACGGGGGTGAGCAGTTCTTC.

The V call is TRBV6-5, the J call TRBJ2-3, with no clear D. The CDR3 covers 13 residues. V was pared by 6 bases and J by 3 bases, with 10 bases between. Germline CDR1 and CDR2: MNHEY and SVGAGI. DNA for the CDR3: TGTGCCAGCAGGCCAGTACCTACAGATACGCAGTATTTT. This translates into CASRPVPTDTQYF.

The V and J genes are TRBV27 and TRBJ2-7; TRBD2 matches 7 bases. The V gene end was trimmed by 7 bases and the J gene end by 0 bases; junction bases not matched to a gene: 6. The germline gives CDR1 MNHEY, CDR2 SMNVEV (reference sequence). This CDR3 has 14 amino acids. Here the CDR3 DNA reads TGTGCCAGCAAGGTAGGGAGGGCCTCCTACGAGCAGTACTTC. Its translation: CASKVGRASYEQYF.

The rearrangement links TRBV10-2 to TRBJ2-7, with 12 bases that match TRBD2. J lost 1 base, V lost 6 bases, and 4 bases had no gene match. There are 15 residues in the CDR3. From germline, CDR1 is WSHSY and CDR2 SAAADI. The CDR3 region is CASRELAGGSYEQYF. The CDR3 bases are TGCGCCAGCAGGGAGCTAGCGGGAGGGTCCTACGAGCAGTACTTC.

V is TRBV28 and J is TRBJ2-1; 11 nucleotides align to TRBD2. The CDR3 length is 15 residues. Per germline, CDR1 MDHEN and CDR2 SYDVKM. Trimming at V came to 4 bases and at J to 6 bases, leaving 5 bases not matched to a gene. The CDR3 here is CASSSPGLAGNEQFF. CDR3 DNA: TGTGCCAGCAGTTCGCCTGGACTAGCGGGCAATGAGCAGTTCTTC.

This clone was picked up one time. This chain links TRBV3-1 (or the pseudogene TRBV3-2) with TRBJ1-1, with D unresolved. CDR3 length: 12 residues. V was pared by 4 bases and J by 6 bases, with 9 bases between. Germline-derived CDR1 and CDR2 are LGHDT and YNNKEL (reference sequence). The CDR3 DNA reads as TGTGCCAGCAGCCCGGGAGCCTCTGAAGCTTTCTTT. Protein sequence: CASSPGASEAFF.

This sequence joins TRBV29-1 and TRBJ2-7, with TRBD2 identical over 9 bases. This CDR3 contains 17 residues. Trimming cost V 4 bases and J 4 bases; bases outside gene matches: 17. CDR1 and CDR2 from the germline V gene are SQVTM and ANQGSEA. Written as DNA, the CDR3 is TGCAGCGTTGCGCGTATGGTGCCGAGGACTAGCGCATACGAGCAGTACTTC. Its translation is CSVARMVPRTSAYEQYF.

V is TRBV11-2 and J is TRBJ1-6; perhaps TRBD1 as D (6 bases). This CDR3 spans 17 amino acids. V gave up 1 base and J gave up 11 bases, with 21 bases separating them. Germline CDR1 SGHAT, CDR2 FQNNGV. The CDR3 sequence is CASSLVRGGAGEAPLHF. CDR3 in DNA: TGTGCCAGCAGCTTAGTTCGGGGGGGCGCGGGGGAGGCACCCCTCCACTTT.

V gene TRBV6-5 combines with J gene TRBJ2-7; 11 bases align to TRBD2. The CDR3 length is 15 residues. V trimming: 5 bases; J trimming: 5 bases; junction bases outside the gene matches: 8. Per germline, CDR1 MNHEY and CDR2 SVGAGI. In DNA, the CDR3 is TGTGCCAGCAGTAGGTCCTTAGCGGGAGGGAACGAGCAGTACTTC. Translated: CASSRSLAGGNEQYF.

The rearrangement uses TRBV6-2 or TRBV6-3 and TRBJ1-1, with D tentatively TRBD1 (6 bases). V was cut by 2 bases and J by 0 bases, with 16 bases left in between. Germline V gene sequence: CDR1 MNHEY, CDR2 SVGEGT. The CDR3 sequence is 17 residues long. CDR3 loop: CASSYRTAERMNTEAFF. CDR3 DNA sequence: TGTGCCAGCAGTTACCGGACAGCAGAAAGAATGAACACTGAAGCTTTCTTT.

J is TRBJ1-2 and V is TRBV6-2 or TRBV6-3; 7 bases agree with TRBD1. J gave up 1 base and V 4 bases, and 3 bases lay outside the gene matches. Germline assignment: CDR1 MNHEY and CDR2 SVGEGT. The CDR3 length is 14 residues. CDR3 sequence: CASSSRQGNYGYTF. The CDR3 nucleotides read TGTGCCAGCAGTTCTCGACAGGGTAACTATGGCTACACCTTC.

The gene calls are TRBV9 and TRBJ2-3; D remains unclear. Germline assignment: CDR1 SGDLS and CDR2 YYNGEE. V was clipped by 4 bases and J by 3 bases, with 12 bases between them. CDR3 length equals 14 residues. The CDR3 nucleotides read TGTGCCAGCAGCAATTTAGCCAAGACAGATACGCAGTATTTT. Translated, it gives CASSNLAKTDTQYF.